The 10 T cell receptor beta chains presented below share a single source sample, sequenced in a study of blood T cells in healthy people across ages. Primers used in a second PCR of roughly 6 to 11 cycles were a sample-barcoded 5' primer and a J-beta primer mix. MiXCR was run by TCRdb on the 5' RACE reads, yielding one entry per CDR3 protein. The repertoire has under 800,000 distinct CDR3 sequences, around 46% of them found once; the top ten carry 20% to 25%. Sequencing used blood. These receptors originate from an older woman in good health.

Worth noting for this clonotype: Relative to the germline gene, one junction end is altered; a read error may explain this. The CDR3 DNA reads as TGCGCCAGCAGCCCGGACAGCTCCGACAATGAGCAGTTCTTC. Amino acid sequence: CASSPDSSDNEQFF. The gene calls are TRBV5-1 and TRBJ2-1; tentative D call: TRBD1 (6 bases). Germline lookup yields CDR1 SGHRS and CDR2 YFSETQ. This CDR3 region has 14 residues.

The V call is TRBV20-1, the J call TRBJ2-1, with a tentative D call TRBD2 (5 bases). Germline assignment: CDR1 DFQATT and CDR2 SNEGSKA (reference sequence). The CDR3 totals 15 residues. V was cut by 5 bases and J by 4 bases, with 18 bases left in between. CDR3 protein: CSAPNEAGEYNEQFF. CDR3 DNA sequence: TGCAGTGCTCCGAATGAGGCCGGGGAGTACAATGAGCAGTTCTTC.

The genes are TRBV6-6 and TRBJ2-4; tentative D call: TRBD1 (6 bases). Per the germline V gene, CDR1 is MNHNY and CDR2 is SVGAGI (reference sequence). Trimming removed 0 bases from V and 2 bases from J, with 8 bases in between. This CDR3 contains 15 residues. The CDR3 bases are TGTGCCAGCAGTTACTCGACAGGACCCAAAAACATTCAGTACTTC. Protein sequence: CASSYSTGPKNIQYF.

This clonotype was seen a handful of times. The V and J genes are TRBV5-4 and TRBJ1-2; 7 bases fit TRBD1. CDR1 and CDR2 from the germline V gene are SGHNT and YYREEE (reference sequence). Unmatched junction bases numbered 4, after V lost 2 bases and J lost 6 bases. The CDR3 totals 13 residues. CDR3 bases: TGTGCCAGCAGCTTCGACAGGGAGGATGGCTACACCTTC. Translation: CASSFDREDGYTF.

With respect to this clonotype: A read error may be the cause here, since a much bigger clone is one base away. This chain connects TRBV6-5 to TRBJ2-1; TRBD2 matches at 9 bases. This CDR3 region has 13 residues. Looked up from germline, CDR1 is MNHEY and CDR2 is SVGAGI. In DNA, the CDR3 is TGTGCCAGCAGGAAGGGACTAGCCAATGTGCAGTTCTTC. Amino acid sequence: CASRKGLANVQFF.

In this sample, this clonotype turned up a few times. This rearrangement joins TRBV7-9 to TRBJ1-2, with unresolved D. This CDR3 is built from 14 residues. V was trimmed by 1 base and J by 3 bases, leaving 9 bases between them. The germline gives CDR1 SEHNR, CDR2 FQNEAQ (reference sequence). CDR3 coding DNA: TGTGCCAGCAGCTTAGAAGGACGGTACTATGGCTACACCTTC. This sequence encodes CASSLEGRYYGYTF.

V and J are TRBV9 and TRBJ1-5; the D is unclear. This CDR3 has 14 residues. Germline loops: CDR1 SGDLS, CDR2 YYNGEE. V was shortened by 3 bases and J by 3 bases, with 10 bases between the two germline ends. The CDR3 bases are TGTGCCAGCAGCGCAGCAGCACTCAATCAGCCCCAGCATTTT. Amino acids: CASSAAALNQPQHF.

The chain links TRBV20-1 to TRBJ2-1, with TRBD2 as a possible D gene (5 bases). The CDR3 is 12 residues long. Trimming cost V 3 bases and J 6 bases, with 9 bases left between them. From germline, CDR1 is DFQATT and CDR2 SNEGSKA (reference sequence). CDR3 nucleotides: TGCAGTGCTAGTGGTAGCGTCAATGAGCAGTTCTTC. This gives the protein CSASGSVNEQFF.

This sequence joins TRBV20-1 and TRBJ2-1; 7 positions agree with TRBD2. The CDR3 length is 14 residues. The germline V gene encodes CDR1 DFQATT and CDR2 SNEGSKA (reference sequence). Trimming removed 5 bases from V and 8 bases from J; junction bases left unmatched: 12. DNA for the CDR3: TGCAGTGCTCGACCAGCGGGAAGATACGATGAGCAGTTCTTC. This translates into CSARPAGRYDEQFF.

There are a few counts of this clonotype. V gene TRBV5-5 combines with J gene TRBJ2-2; no firm D call. This CDR3 spans 14 amino acids. The germline V gene has CDR1 SGHKS and CDR2 YYEKEE (reference sequence). With 6 bases removed from V and 2 bases from J, the gap between germline ends came to 11 bases. Here the CDR3 DNA reads TGTGCCAGCACGAGGCTCACTAACACCGGGGAGCTGTTTTTT. Protein product: CASTRLTNTGELFF.